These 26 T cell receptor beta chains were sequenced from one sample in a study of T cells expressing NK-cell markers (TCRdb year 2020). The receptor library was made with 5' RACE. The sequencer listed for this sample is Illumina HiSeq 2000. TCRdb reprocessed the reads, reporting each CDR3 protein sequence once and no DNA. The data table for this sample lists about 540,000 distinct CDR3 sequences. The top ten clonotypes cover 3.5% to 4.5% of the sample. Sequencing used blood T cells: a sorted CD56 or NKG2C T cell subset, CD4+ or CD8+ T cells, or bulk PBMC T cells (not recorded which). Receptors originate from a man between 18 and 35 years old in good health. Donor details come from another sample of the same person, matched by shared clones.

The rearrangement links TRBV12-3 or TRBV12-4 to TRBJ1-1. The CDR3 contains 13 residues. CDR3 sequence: CASSGGRLSEAFF.

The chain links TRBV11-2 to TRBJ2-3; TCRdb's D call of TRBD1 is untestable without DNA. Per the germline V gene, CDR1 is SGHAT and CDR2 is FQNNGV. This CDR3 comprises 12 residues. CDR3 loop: CASSLKPPTQYF.

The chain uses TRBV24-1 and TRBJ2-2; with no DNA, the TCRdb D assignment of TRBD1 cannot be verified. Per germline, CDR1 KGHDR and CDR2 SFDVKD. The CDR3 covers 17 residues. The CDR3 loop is CATSDFLTGGLPGELFF.

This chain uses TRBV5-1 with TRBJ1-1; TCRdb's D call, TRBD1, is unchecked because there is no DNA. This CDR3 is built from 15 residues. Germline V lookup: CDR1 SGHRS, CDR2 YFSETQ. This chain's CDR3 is CASSWGADRATEAFF.

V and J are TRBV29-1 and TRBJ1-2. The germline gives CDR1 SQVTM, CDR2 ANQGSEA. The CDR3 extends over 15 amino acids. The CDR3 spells CSAAEGVIMHGGYTF.

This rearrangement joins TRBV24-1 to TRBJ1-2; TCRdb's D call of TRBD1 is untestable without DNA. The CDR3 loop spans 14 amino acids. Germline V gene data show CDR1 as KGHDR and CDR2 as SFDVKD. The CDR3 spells CATQTRDGAYGYTF.

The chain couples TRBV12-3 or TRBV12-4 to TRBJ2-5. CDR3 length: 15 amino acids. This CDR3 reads CASSLSGSAQETQYF.

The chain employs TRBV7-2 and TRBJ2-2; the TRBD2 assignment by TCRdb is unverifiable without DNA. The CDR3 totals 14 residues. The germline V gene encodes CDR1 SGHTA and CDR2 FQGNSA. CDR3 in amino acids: CASSFRAGKGELFF.

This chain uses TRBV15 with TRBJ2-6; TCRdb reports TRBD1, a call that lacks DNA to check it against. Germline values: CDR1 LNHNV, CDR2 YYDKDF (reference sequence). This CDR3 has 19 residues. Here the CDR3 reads CATRGGVGQALWGANVLTF.

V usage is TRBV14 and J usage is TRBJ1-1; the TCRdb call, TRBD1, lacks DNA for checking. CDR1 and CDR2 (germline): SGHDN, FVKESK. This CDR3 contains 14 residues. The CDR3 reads CASSDGILDTEAFF.

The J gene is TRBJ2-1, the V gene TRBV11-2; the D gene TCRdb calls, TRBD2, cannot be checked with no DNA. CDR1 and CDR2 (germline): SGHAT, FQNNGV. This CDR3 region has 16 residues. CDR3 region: CASSLDRLAGGNEQFF.

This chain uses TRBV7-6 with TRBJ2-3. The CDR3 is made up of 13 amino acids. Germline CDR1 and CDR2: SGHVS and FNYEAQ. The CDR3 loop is CASSHLLGHTQYF. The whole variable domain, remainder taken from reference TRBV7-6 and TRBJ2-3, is GAGVSQSPRYKVTKRGQDVALRCDPISGHVSLYWYRQALGQGPEFLTYFNYEAQQDKSGLPNDRFSAERPEGSISTLTIQRTEQRDSAMYRCASSHLLGHTQYFGPGTRLTVL.

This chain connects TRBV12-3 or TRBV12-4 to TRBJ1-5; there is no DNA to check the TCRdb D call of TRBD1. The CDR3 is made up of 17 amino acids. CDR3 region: CASSFAGGFMRNQPQHF.

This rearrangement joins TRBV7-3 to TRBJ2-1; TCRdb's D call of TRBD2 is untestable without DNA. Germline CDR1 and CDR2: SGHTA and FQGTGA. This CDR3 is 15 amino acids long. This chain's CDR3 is CASSLSLAGRDEQFF. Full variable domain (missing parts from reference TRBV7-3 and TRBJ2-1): GAGVSQTPSNKVTEKGKYVELRCDPISGHTALYWYRQSLGQGPEFLIYFQGTGAADDSGLPNDRFFAVRPEGSVSTLKIQRTERGDSAVYLCASSLSLAGRDEQFFGPGTRLTVL.

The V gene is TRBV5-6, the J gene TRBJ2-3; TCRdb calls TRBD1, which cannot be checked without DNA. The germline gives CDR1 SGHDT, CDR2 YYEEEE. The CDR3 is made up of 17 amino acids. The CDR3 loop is CASSRETGGTRADTQYF.

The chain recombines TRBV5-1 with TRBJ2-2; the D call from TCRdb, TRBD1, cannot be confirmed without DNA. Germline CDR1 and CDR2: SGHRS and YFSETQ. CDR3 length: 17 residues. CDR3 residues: CASSLAGEGLNTGELFF. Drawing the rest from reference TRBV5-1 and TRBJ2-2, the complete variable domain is KAGVTQTPRYLIKTRGQQVTLSCSPISGHRSVSWYQQTPGQGLQFLFEYFSETQRNKGNFPGRFSGRQFSNSRSEMNVSTLELGDSALYLCASSLAGEGLNTGELFFGEGSRLTVL.

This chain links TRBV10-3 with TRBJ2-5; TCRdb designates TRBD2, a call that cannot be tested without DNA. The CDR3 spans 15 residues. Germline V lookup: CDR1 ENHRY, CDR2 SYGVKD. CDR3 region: CAISEGGLAEETQYF.

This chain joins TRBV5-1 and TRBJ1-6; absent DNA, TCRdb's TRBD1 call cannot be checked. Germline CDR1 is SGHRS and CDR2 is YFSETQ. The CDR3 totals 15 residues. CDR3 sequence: CASSLATGNGSPLHF.

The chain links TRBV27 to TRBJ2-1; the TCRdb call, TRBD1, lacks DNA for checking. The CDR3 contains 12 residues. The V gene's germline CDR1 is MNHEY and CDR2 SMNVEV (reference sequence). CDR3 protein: CASSFPGSEQFF.

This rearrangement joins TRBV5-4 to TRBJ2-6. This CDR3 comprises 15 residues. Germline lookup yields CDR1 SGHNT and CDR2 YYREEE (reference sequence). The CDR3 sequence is CASSLQSSGANVLTF.

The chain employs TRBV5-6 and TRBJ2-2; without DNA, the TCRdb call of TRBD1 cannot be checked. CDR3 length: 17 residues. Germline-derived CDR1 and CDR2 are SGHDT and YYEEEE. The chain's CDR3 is CASSKKRQTANTGELFF.

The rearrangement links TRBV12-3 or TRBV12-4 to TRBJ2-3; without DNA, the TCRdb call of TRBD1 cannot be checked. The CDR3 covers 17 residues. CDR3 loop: CASSSLGQGARTDTQYF.

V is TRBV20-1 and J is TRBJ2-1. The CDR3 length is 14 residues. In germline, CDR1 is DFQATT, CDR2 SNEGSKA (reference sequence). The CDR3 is CSASSTQSHNEQFF.

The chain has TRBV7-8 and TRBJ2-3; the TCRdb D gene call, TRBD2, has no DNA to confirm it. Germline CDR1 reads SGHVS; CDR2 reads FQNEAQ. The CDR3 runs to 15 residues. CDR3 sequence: CASSPVGGGADTQYF.

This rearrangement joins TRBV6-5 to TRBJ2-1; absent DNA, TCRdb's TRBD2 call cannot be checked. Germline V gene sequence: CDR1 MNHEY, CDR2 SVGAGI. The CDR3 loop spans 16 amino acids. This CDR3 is CASSYFPTSGSGEQFF.

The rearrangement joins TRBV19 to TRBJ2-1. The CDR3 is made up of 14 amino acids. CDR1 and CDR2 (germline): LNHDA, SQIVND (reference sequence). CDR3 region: CASSILAEFNEQFF.